These 17 T cell receptor beta chains share one sample of origin, sequenced in a study of blood T cells in healthy people across ages (dated by TCRdb to the mid-2010s). The method behind the library was 5' RACE. Instrument on record: Illumina HiSeq 2500. The second PCR ran for roughly 7 to 11 cycles and used a J-beta primer mix along with a sample-barcoded 5' primer. TCRdb trimmed public reads at Q25 via fastp, called clones via MiXCR and kept in-frame beta chains. Entries are consolidated by CDR3 protein sequence, retaining the most common genes and DNA. Within this sample are 800,000 to 1,300,000 distinct CDR3 sequences, with almost 25% of them counted one time only. Clones ranked in the top ten supply about 0.69% of the sample. A further study also used this sample, focusing on T cells of mothers and their children.

Sequences were obtained from blood. These receptor sequences come from a girl aged 2 to 9 in good health.

This chain links TRBV11-2 with TRBJ2-2; TRBD1 matches 9 bases. The CDR3 consists of 16 residues. CDR1 is SGHAT, CDR2 FQNNGV, per germline. V lost 5 bases to trimming and J lost 7 bases; unmatched junction nucleotides: 11. This chain's CDR3 is CASSPSDRGLSGELFF. The CDR3 nucleotides are TGTGCCAGCAGCCCCTCGGACAGGGGCTTGAGCGGGGAGCTGTTTTTT.

The rearrangement links TRBV6-5 to TRBJ2-2; possible D gene TRBD2, 6 bases. Trimming left V 6 bases short and J 3 bases short, with 14 bases between. Germline loops: CDR1 MNHEY, CDR2 SVGAGI. The CDR3 length is 15 residues. The CDR3 DNA is TGTGCCAGCAGCCCGGAGGGAATAGACACCGGGGAGCTGTTTTTT. This encodes CASSPEGIDTGELFF.

The rearrangement uses TRBV20-1 and TRBJ2-7; 7 bases align to TRBD1. The CDR3 length is 15 residues. V gave up 3 bases and J gave up 1 base; unmatched junction bases: 9. Per germline, CDR1 DFQATT and CDR2 SNEGSKA (reference sequence). The CDR3 sequence: CSARSRDRNSYEQYF. Here the CDR3 DNA reads TGCAGTGCTAGGTCCAGGGACAGAAATTCCTACGAGCAGTACTTC.

The CDR3 sequence is CASSTRRPGTGGEQYF. In DNA, the CDR3 is TGTGCCAGCAGCACCAGACGCCCCGGGACAGGGGGCGAGCAGTACTTC. The chain has TRBV3-1 and TRBJ2-7; 11 bases line up with TRBD1. The length of the CDR3 is 16 residues. The V gene end was trimmed by 5 bases and the J gene end by 6 bases; junction bases not matched to a gene: 12. CDR1 is LGHDT and CDR2 is YNNKEL in the germline V gene (reference sequence).

This clonotype turned up a few times. The CDR3 protein is CASSYTSATANTGELFF. CDR3 DNA: TGTGCCAGCAGTTACACTTCAGCCACCGCGAACACCGGGGAGCTGTTTTTT. The chain is built from TRBV28 and TRBJ2-2; D not resolved. Germline values: CDR1 MDHEN, CDR2 SYDVKM. The V gene lost 4 bases and the J gene lost 0 bases, with 15 bases spanning the gap. This CDR3 comprises 17 residues.

The CDR3 nucleotides are TGTGCCAGCAGCTTTGATGACCGGGTAGGGGATACCCAGTACTTC. Translating gives CASSFDDRVGDTQYF. The chain is built from TRBV7-9 and TRBJ2-5, with D maybe TRBD1 (5 bases). The V gene's germline CDR1 is SEHNR and CDR2 FQNEAQ (reference sequence). V was trimmed by 3 bases and J by 8 bases, leaving 19 bases between them. The CDR3 consists of 15 residues.

This chain joins TRBV7-8 and TRBJ2-5, with 13 bases matching TRBD2. V lost 5 bases to trimming and J lost 4 bases; unmatched junction nucleotides: 4. Germline CDR1 and CDR2: SGHVS and FQNEAQ. CDR3 length: 15 amino acids. The CDR3, as DNA: TGTGCCAGCAGCGAACTAGCGGGAGGGCGAGAGACCCAGTACTTC. This gives the protein CASSELAGGRETQYF.

This clonotype was observed a few times. V and J are TRBV4-3 and TRBJ2-1, with D unresolved. The CDR3 sequence is 13 residues long. Trimming removed 0 bases at V and 6 bases at J, with 6 bases between. From germline, CDR1 is LGHNA and CDR2 YSLEER. The CDR3 DNA reads TGCGCCAGCAGCCAAGATCGCAGCAATGAGCAGTTCTTC. This sequence encodes CASSQDRSNEQFF.

This clonotype was found a few times. The chain couples TRBV14 to TRBJ2-5; D is possibly TRBD2 (5 bases). The last part of the DNA fits TRBJ2-1 better; the J call may be wrong. The CDR3 is 16 residues long. CDR1 is SGHDN, CDR2 FVKESK, per germline. The CDR3 DNA follows: TGTGCCAGCAGCCAATCTTGGGTGGGAGATCGTAATGAGCAGTTCTTC. It encodes CASSQSWVGDRNEQFF.

The chain has TRBV6-1 and TRBJ2-7; D gene unclear. This CDR3 has 18 amino acids. Germline assignment: CDR1 MNHNS and CDR2 SASEGT. The V end lost 5 bases, the J end lost 0 bases, and 23 bases lay between the germline ends. CDR3: CASSPFFWQTASSYEQYF. The CDR3 nucleotides read TGTGCCAGCAGTCCCTTCTTTTGGCAGACCGCCAGCTCCTACGAGCAGTACTTC.

The chain is built from TRBV20-1 and TRBJ2-7; 8 bases are shared with TRBD2. TRBJ2-5 explains the end of the DNA better; the J call may be wrong. The CDR3 runs to 15 residues. The V gene's germline CDR1 is DFQATT and CDR2 SNEGSKA (reference sequence). The CDR3 DNA sequence: TGCAGTGCCATAGCAGGGACTAGTCCACAAGAGACCCAGTACTTC. The encoded protein is CSAIAGTSPQETQYF.

V gene TRBV20-1 combines with J gene TRBJ2-1, with D possibly TRBD1 on 5 matching bases. The CDR3 extends over 12 amino acids. CDR1 and CDR2 (germline): DFQATT, SNEGSKA (reference sequence). V was cut by 8 bases and J by 6 bases, with 14 bases left in between. CDR3 nucleotides: TGCAGTCTATCCGACAGAACCAATGAGCAGTTCTTC. Encoded protein: CSLSDRTNEQFF.

This sequence joins TRBV28 and TRBJ2-5, with 12 bases matching TRBD1. The J call is uncertain, as TRBJ2-7 better fits the DNA end. This CDR3 comprises 14 residues. CDR1 and CDR2 from the germline V gene are MDHEN and SYDVKM. For the CDR3, the DNA is TGTGCCAGCAGCCAAGGGACAGGGGGCGGCGAGCAGTACTTC. Residues: CASSQGTGGGEQYF.

The V gene is TRBV7-2, the J gene TRBJ2-5; 12 nucleotides match TRBD2. Looked up from germline, CDR1 is SGHTA and CDR2 is FQGNSA. The CDR3 consists of 17 residues. J was trimmed by 5 bases and V by 5 bases; bases with no gene match: 12. CDR3 DNA: TGTGCCAGCAGCCCCATGGCTAGCGGGAGGGCCCCGGAGACCCAGTACTTC. It translates to CASSPMASGRAPETQYF.

The sample holds a few counts of this clonotype. The chain carries TRBV5-1 and TRBJ2-2, with D possibly TRBD2 on 5 matching bases. Trimming took off 0 bases at V and 3 bases at J, with 9 bases between the two ends. There are 15 residues in the CDR3. The germline V gene encodes CDR1 SGHRS and CDR2 YFSETQ. CDR3 residues: CASSLGTLDTGELFF. As DNA, the CDR3 is TGCGCCAGCAGCTTGGGGACTTTGGACACCGGGGAGCTGTTTTTT.

The rearrangement links TRBV20-1 to TRBJ2-7; D is unclear. With the DNA end fitting TRBJ2-1 better, the J assignment may be wrong. CDR3 size: 14 residues. CDR1 is DFQATT, CDR2 SNEGSKA, per germline (reference sequence). The CDR3 reads CSARDRQTGNEQFF. The DNA for the CDR3 is TGCAGTGCTAGAGACCGTCAGACTGGGAATGAGCAGTTCTTC.

This clonotype was seen a few times. The CDR3 coding sequence is TGTGCCAGCAGTCCCCGGGACAGGGGTCCCTACGAGCAGTACTTC. Translation gives CASSPRDRGPYEQYF. This rearrangement joins TRBV12-3 or TRBV12-4 to TRBJ2-7, with 10 positions matching TRBD1. This CDR3 region has 15 residues. V dropped 5 bases and J dropped 2; count of bases not matched to a gene: 6.